This T cell receptor beta chain was profiled in a study of glioma-infiltrating T cells. General study results and limits: Gliomas, especially low-grade, showed above-expected tissue-blood divergence; non-neoplastic patients showed below. Signature shared blood CDR3 motifs were enriched in low-divergence and depleted in high-divergence patients.

TCR alpha and beta CDR3 regions were amplified from RNA using iRepertoire nested multiplex PCR. TCRdb called the multiplex PCR reads again in MiXCR, with one record for every CDR3 protein. The sample yields more than 300,000 distinct CDR3 sequences, about two fifths seen once. In germline, CDR1 is MDHEN, CDR2 SYDVKM. With V trimmed by 4 bases and J by 7 bases, 7 bases remained unmatched. The CDR3 is 13 amino acids. On this clonotype itself: Its antigen is not known. A much larger clone lies one base from this, so it may be a read error.

The chain carries TRBV28 and TRBJ2-7; 7 positions match TRBD2. Sequenced input: glioma tissue, nonneoplastic brain tissue, or PBMCs (not recorded which). This sequence was found in a human donor with low-grade glioma or glioblastoma, undergoing nonglioma brain surgery, or in good health (not recorded which). The CDR3 here is CASSWDYNNEQYF. The CDR3 nucleotides are TGTGCCAGCAGTTGGGACTACAACAATGAGCAGTACTTC.